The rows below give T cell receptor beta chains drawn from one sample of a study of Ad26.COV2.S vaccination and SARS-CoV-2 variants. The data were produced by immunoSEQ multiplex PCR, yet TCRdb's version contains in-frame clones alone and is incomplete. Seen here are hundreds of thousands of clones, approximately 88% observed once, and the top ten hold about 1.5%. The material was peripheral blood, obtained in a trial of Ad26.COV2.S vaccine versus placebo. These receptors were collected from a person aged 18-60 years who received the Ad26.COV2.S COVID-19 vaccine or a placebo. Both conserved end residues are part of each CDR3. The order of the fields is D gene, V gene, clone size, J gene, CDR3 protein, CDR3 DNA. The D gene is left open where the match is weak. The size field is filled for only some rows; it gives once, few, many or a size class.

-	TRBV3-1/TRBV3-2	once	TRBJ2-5	CASSPWDFQETQYF	TGTGCCAGCAGCCCCTGGGACTTCCAAGAGACCCAGTACTTC
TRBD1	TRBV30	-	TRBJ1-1	CAWSVPDRGRPTEAFF	TGTGCCTGGAGTGTACCCGACAGGGGGCGCCCCACTGAAGCTTTCTTT
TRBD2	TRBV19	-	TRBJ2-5	CASAGGYQETQYF	TGTGCCAGCGCGGGGGGGTACCAAGAGACCCAGTACTTC
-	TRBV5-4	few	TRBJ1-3	CASSPPGSFSGNTIYF	TGTGCCAGCAGCCCCCCAGGGTCTTTCTCTGGAAACACCATATATTTT
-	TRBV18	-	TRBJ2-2	CASSPTTNTGELFF	TGTGCCAGCTCACCAACGACGAACACCGGGGAGCTGTTTTTT
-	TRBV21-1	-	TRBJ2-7	CASSKLGQPTSYEQYF	TGTGCCAGCAGCAAACTCGGGCAGCCAACCTCCTACGAGCAGTACTTC
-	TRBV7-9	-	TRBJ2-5	CASVTGYQETQYF	TGTGCCAGCGTTACAGGCTACCAAGAGACCCAGTACTTC
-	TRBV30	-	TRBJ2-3	CAWSSPLSDTQYF	TGTGCCTGGAGTTCCCCCCTCTCAGATACGCAGTATTTT
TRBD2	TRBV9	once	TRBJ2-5	CASSVVTSAPSAQYF	TGTGCCAGCAGCGTAGTGACTAGCGCCCCATCGGCCCAGTACTTC
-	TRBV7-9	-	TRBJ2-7	CASSGGGLERHEQYF	TGTGCCAGCAGCGGGGGCGGACTAGAAAGGCACGAGCAGTACTTC
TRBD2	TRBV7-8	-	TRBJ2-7	CASSGGASGLNEQYF	TGTGCCAGCAGCGGGGGGGCTAGCGGGTTGAACGAGCAGTACTTC
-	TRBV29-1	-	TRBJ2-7	CSVEGAGRRHEQYF	TGCAGCGTTGAAGGGGCGGGGAGGCGCCACGAGCAGTACTTC
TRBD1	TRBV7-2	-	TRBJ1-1	CATRMRTGNTEAFF	TGTGCCACCAGGATGAGGACAGGGAACACTGAAGCTTTCTTT
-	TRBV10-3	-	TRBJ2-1	CAIGGNEQFF	TGTGCCATCGGGGGGAATGAGCAGTTCTTC
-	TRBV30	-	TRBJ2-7	CAWERRQLSYEQYF	TGTGCCTGGGAGAGAAGACAGCTCTCCTACGAGCAGTACTTC
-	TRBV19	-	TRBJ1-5	CASSIKVGQYQPQHF	TGTGCCAGTAGTATTAAGGTAGGGCAATACCAGCCCCAGCATTTT
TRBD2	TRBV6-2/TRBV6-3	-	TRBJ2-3	CASSNPRTSGAADTQYF	TGTGCCAGCAGTAACCCTCGGACTAGCGGGGCGGCAGATACGCAGTATTTT
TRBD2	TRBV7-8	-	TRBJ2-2	CASSTPGGRTGELFF	TGTGCCAGCAGCACCCCGGGGGGGAGGACCGGGGAGCTGTTTTTT
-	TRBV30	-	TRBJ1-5	CAWSVGGPDNQPQHF	TGTGCCTGGAGTGTAGGGGGTCCAGACAATCAGCCCCAGCATTTT
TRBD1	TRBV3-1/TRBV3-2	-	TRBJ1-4	CASSLRQGLNNEKLFF	TGTGCCAGCAGCCTCCGACAGGGGCTCAATAATGAAAAACTGTTTTTT
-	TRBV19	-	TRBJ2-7	CASSPLGTAYEQYF	TGTGCCAGTAGCCCCCTCGGGACGGCCTACGAGCAGTACTTC
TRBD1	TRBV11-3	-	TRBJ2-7	CASSSGTGTAAYEQYF	TGTGCCAGCAGCTCGGGGACAGGGACAGCCGCCTACGAGCAGTACTTC
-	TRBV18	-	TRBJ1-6	CASSPQGTKESPLHF	TGTGCCAGCTCACCCCAGGGGACAAAAGAGTCACCCCTCCACTTT
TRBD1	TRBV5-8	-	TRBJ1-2	CASSLVGQGANYGYTF	TGTGCCAGCAGCTTGGTGGGACAGGGGGCCAACTATGGCTACACCTTC
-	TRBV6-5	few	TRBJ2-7	CASSSYRDSYEQYF	TGTGCCAGCAGTTCGTACAGGGACTCCTACGAGCAGTACTTC
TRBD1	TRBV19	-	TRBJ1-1	CASNRTGVNTEAFF	TGTGCCAGTAACAGGACAGGGGTAAATACTGAAGCTTTCTTT
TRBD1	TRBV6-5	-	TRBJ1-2	CASSFDRGYGYTF	TGTGCCAGCAGTTTCGACAGGGGCTATGGCTACACCTTC
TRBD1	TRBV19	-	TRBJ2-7	CASSIRDRGDEQYF	TGTGCCAGTAGTATCCGGGACAGGGGCGACGAGCAGTACTTC
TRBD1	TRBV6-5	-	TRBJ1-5	CASRPTGEGNQPQHF	TGTGCCAGCAGGCCTACAGGGGAGGGCAATCAGCCCCAGCATTTT
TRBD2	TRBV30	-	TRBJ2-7	CAWSGPDSSGAYEQYF	TGTGCCTGGAGTGGGCCCGATTCTAGCGGAGCTTACGAGCAGTACTTC
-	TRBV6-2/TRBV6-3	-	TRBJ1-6	CASSYNYTPLHF	TGTGCCAGCAGTTACAATTATACGCCCCTCCACTTT
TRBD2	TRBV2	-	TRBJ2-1	CASRERTSGSFGNEQFF	TGTGCCAGCAGGGAGAGGACTAGCGGGAGCTTTGGTAATGAGCAGTTCTTC
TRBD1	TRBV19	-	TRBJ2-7	CASSRMGQGAYEQYF	TGTGCCAGTAGTAGGATGGGACAGGGGGCCTACGAGCAGTACTTC
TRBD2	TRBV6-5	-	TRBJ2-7	CASSWTSGVYEQYF	TGTGCCAGCTCCTGGACTAGCGGGGTCTACGAGCAGTACTTC
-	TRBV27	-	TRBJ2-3	CATQLGADTQYF	TGTGCCACCCAGTTAGGGGCAGATACGCAGTATTTT
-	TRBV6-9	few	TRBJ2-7	CASSFKGSYEQYF	TGTGCCAGCAGTTTTAAGGGGAGCTACGAGCAGTACTTC
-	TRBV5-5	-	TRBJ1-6	CASSQTVPNSPLHF	TGTGCCAGCAGCCAGACGGTTCCTAATTCACCCCTCCACTTT
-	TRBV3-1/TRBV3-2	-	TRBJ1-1	CASSQDLTVGRAFF	TGTGCCAGCAGCCAAGATTTGACCGTAGGACGAGCTTTCTTT
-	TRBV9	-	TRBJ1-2	CASARGYGYTF	TGTGCCAGCGCTAGGGGGTATGGCTACACCTTC
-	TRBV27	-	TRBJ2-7	CASRRTPYYEQYF	TGTGCCAGCAGACGGACTCCCTACTACGAGCAGTACTTC
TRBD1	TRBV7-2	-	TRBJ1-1	CASRQYGRDRHTEAFF	TGTGCCAGCAGGCAATACGGAAGGGACAGGCACACTGAAGCTTTCTTT
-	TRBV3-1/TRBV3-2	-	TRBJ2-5	CASSQDWGLMTQYF	TGTGCCAGCAGCCAAGATTGGGGGCTGATGACCCAGTACTTC
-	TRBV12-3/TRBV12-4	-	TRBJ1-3	CAAGIRNTIYF	TGTGCCGCGGGGATTCGAAACACCATATATTTT
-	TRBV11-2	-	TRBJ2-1	CASSFGLLAGNEQFF	TGTGCCAGCAGCTTTGGACTCCTGGCGGGTAATGAGCAGTTCTTC
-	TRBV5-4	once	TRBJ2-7	CASSLGEGGEQYF	TGTGCCAGCAGCTTGGGGGAGGGGGGCGAGCAGTACTTC
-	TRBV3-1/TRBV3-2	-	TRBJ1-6	CASETTENDNSPLHF	TGTGCCAGCGAAACGACCGAAAATGATAATTCACCCCTCCACTTT
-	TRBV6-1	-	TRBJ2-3	CASSERGIPTDTQYF	TGTGCCAGCAGTGAAAGGGGGATACCCACAGATACGCAGTATTTT
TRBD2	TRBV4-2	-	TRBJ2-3	CASSQEAPSGGATYRTDTQYF	TGTGCCAGCAGCCAAGAGGCGCCTAGCGGGGGGGCTACTTACCGCACAGATACGCAGTATTTT
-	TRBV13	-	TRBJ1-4	CASSFVGTNEKLFF	TGTGCCAGCAGCTTCGTTGGAACTAATGAAAAACTGTTTTTT
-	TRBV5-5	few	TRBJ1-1	CASSAPRARSTEAFF	TGTGCCAGCAGCGCCCCCCGGGCGCGGAGCACTGAAGCTTTCTTT